The TCR beta chain under discussion was sequenced for a study of blood T cells in healthy people across ages. The study, taken as a whole, reports: In older individuals, TCR beta diversity per million T cells was lower, falling roughly linearly with age. Diversity estimated from one million T cells was considered an underestimate.

The length of the CDR3 is 15 residues. The authors ran a second PCR of about 7 to 11 cycles using a sample-barcoded 5' primer and a J-beta primer mix. TCRdb re-analysed the 5' RACE reads in MiXCR, keeping a single row per CDR3 protein. Of around 1,500,000 distinct CDR3 sequences listed, approximately 42% are singletons. A note on this clonotype: Its antigen is not known.

The material sequenced was blood. This receptor was taken from a woman aged 18-29 years in good health. The chain has TRBV21-1 and TRBJ1-6. TRBV21-1 is a pseudogene. The CDR3 is CASSELWDLTSPLHF. In nucleotides, the CDR3 is TGTGCCAGCAGCGAATTGTGGGACCTAACTTCACCCCTCCACTTT.